One and the same sample provided the 22 T cell receptor beta chains below, sequenced in a study of blood T cell repertoires in COVID-19. Sequenced by immunoSEQ multiplex PCR; TCRdb stores in-frame clones only, minus some. The repertoire consists of over 100,000 clones, with roughly 86% occurring once and the leading ten covering 4.5%. The sequencing input was peripheral blood. The origin of the receptors is a man aged 40-55 years with acute or convalescent COVID-19.

The gene calls are TRBV11-2 and TRBJ1-2, with D maybe TRBD1 (5 bases). The V and J ends lost 5 bases and 0 bases respectively, with 19 bases between them. The CDR3 contains 17 residues. Germline CDR1 and CDR2: SGHAT and FQNNGV. CDR3 coding DNA: TGTGCCAGCAGCCTCATACCAGCGGGGCGAGCTAACTATGGCTACACCTTC. This encodes CASSLIPAGRANYGYTF.

J is TRBJ2-7 and V is TRBV27, with unresolved D. The CDR3 length is 13 residues. CDR1 is MNHEY, CDR2 SMNVEV, per germline (reference sequence). Trimming took off 3 bases at V and 0 bases at J, with 6 bases between the two ends. The CDR3 sequence is CASSFASSYEQYF. CDR3 DNA: TGTGCCAGCAGTTTCGCGAGCTCCTACGAGCAGTACTTC.

In regard to this clone: This specimen includes other DNA sequences encoding the same CDR3. The chain couples TRBV4-1 to TRBJ2-1, with D maybe TRBD2 (5 bases). Deletions cut 0 bases from V and 0 bases from J, with 9 bases between. This CDR3 comprises 16 residues. Looked up from germline, CDR1 is MGHRA and CDR2 is YSYEKL. This CDR3 reads CASSQDRGFSYNEQFF. CDR3 in DNA: TGCGCCAGCAGCCAAGATCGAGGGTTCTCCTACAATGAGCAGTTCTTC.

The CDR3 region is CASSRPVDRGVREKLFF. CDR3 coding DNA: TGTGCCAGCAGCCGGCCCGTAGACAGGGGGGTCCGTGAAAAACTGTTTTTT. The chain joins TRBV2 to TRBJ1-4; TRBD1 agrees at 9 bases. Trimming took 6 bases from V and 7 from J; bases not matched to a gene: 15. The CDR3 totals 17 residues. Germline loops: CDR1 SNHLY, CDR2 FYNNEI.

The chain couples TRBV4-1 to TRBJ1-5; 8 nucleotides match TRBD1. There are 15 residues in the CDR3. V was clipped by 4 bases and J by 6 bases; unmatched bases: 8. Germline lookup yields CDR1 MGHRA and CDR2 YSYEKL. The CDR3 nucleotides read TGCGCCAGCAGCCCCGGGGAGACAGGGGTTCAGCCCCAGCATTTT. Its translation: CASSPGETGVQPQHF.

The chain is built from TRBV5-4 and TRBJ2-7; D might be TRBD1 (5 bases). Germline CDR1 SGHNT, CDR2 YYREEE (reference sequence). The CDR3 is made up of 14 amino acids. V lost 1 base and J lost 6, with 14 bases in between. The CDR3 DNA is TGTGCCAGCAGCTTGTCTACAGGCTTACGCGAGCAGTACTTC. Protein product: CASSLSTGLREQYF.

This chain joins TRBV9 and TRBJ2-3; TRBD2 matches 9 bases. V was clipped by 6 bases and J by 6 bases; unmatched bases: 11. The CDR3 extends over 15 amino acids. Germline V gene lookup returns CDR1 SGDLS and CDR2 YYNGEE. CDR3 sequence (DNA): TGTGCCAGCAACCCTAGCGGGGCGCGGTACGATACGCAGTATTTT. Protein sequence: CASNPSGARYDTQYF.

The chain employs TRBV18 and TRBJ2-3, with 10 bases matching TRBD1. Germline V lookup: CDR1 KGHSH, CDR2 LQKENI. The CDR3 consists of 13 residues. The V segment lost 5 bases and the J segment 6 bases; nucleotides outside the gene matches: 2. The CDR3: CASSRQGADTQYF. The CDR3 DNA reads TGTGCCAGCTCAAGACAGGGGGCGGATACGCAGTATTTT.

The chain links TRBV7-6 to TRBJ2-3, with 9 bases that match TRBD1. After removal of 2 bases from V and 8 bases from J, the junction contained 14 bases not matched to a gene. The CDR3 is 17 amino acids. CDR1 and CDR2 from the germline V gene are SGHVS and FNYEAQ. CDR3 in amino acids: CASSLSPGTGLLVTQYF. The CDR3 DNA reads as TGTGCCAGCAGCTTATCTCCCGGGACAGGGTTGCTTGTTACGCAGTATTTT.

The V call is TRBV11-2, the J call TRBJ2-7; unclear D gene. The ends were cut back, 5 bases at V and 2 bases at J, with 10 bases in the middle. Germline loops: CDR1 SGHAT, CDR2 FQNNGV. This CDR3 contains 13 residues. In DNA, the CDR3 is TGTGCCAGCAGCCCCTCTTCTCCCTACGAGCAGTACTTC. Translated: CASSPSSPYEQYF.

The V and J genes are TRBV9 and TRBJ1-6, with D possibly being TRBD1 (5 bases). The CDR3 has 15 residues. Trimming shortened V by 7 bases and J by 0 bases, and 11 bases separated the two germline ends. Germline V gives CDR1 SGDLS, CDR2 YYNGEE. In DNA, the CDR3 is TGTGCCAGCGCTGGGGCGAGCTCCTATAATTCACCCCTCCACTTT. Translating it yields CASAGASSYNSPLHF.

The V call is TRBV11-3, the J call TRBJ2-1, with D tentatively TRBD2 (7 bases). Germline-derived CDR1 and CDR2 are SGHNT and YENEEA. The CDR3 spans 14 residues. Trimming cost V 3 bases and J 9 bases, with 15 bases left between them. The CDR3 region is CASSLGGLEVEQFF. The DNA of the CDR3 is TGTGCCAGCAGCTTGGGGGGGCTGGAGGTTGAGCAGTTCTTC.

V gene TRBV12-5 combines with J gene TRBJ2-1; TRBD2 aligns across 15 bases. V lost 6 bases and J lost 0; bases outside the gene matches: 6. The CDR3 has 18 residues. Germline V gene data show CDR1 as LGHNT and CDR2 as FRNRAP. Here the CDR3 reads CASGGLAGGRSSYNEQFF. CDR3 nucleotides: TGTGCTAGTGGGGGACTAGCGGGAGGCCGAAGCTCCTACAATGAGCAGTTCTTC.

The J gene is TRBJ2-7, the V gene TRBV15, with 7 bases fitting TRBD1. This CDR3 comprises 15 residues. The J segment lost 2 bases and the V segment lost 3 bases, leaving 7 bases of the junction unmatched. The germline V gene encodes CDR1 LNHNV and CDR2 YYDKDF (reference sequence). CDR3 amino acids: CATSSAGTATYEQYF. The CDR3 coding sequence is TGTGCCACCAGCAGTGCCGGGACAGCAACCTACGAGCAGTACTTC.

V and J are TRBV7-2 and TRBJ1-2; D not resolved. V lost 4 bases and J lost 10, with 16 bases in between. Per germline, CDR1 SGHTA and CDR2 FQGNSA. This CDR3 comprises 13 residues. The CDR3 DNA sequence: TGTGCCAGCAGCTCCCCCCCCACATTCCTCTACACCTTC. Translation gives CASSSPPTFLYTF.

This clone has only a few counts. V usage is TRBV7-9 and J usage is TRBJ1-4; 8 bases agree with TRBD1. The CDR3 extends over 16 amino acids. The ends lost 10 bases at V and 2 bases at J; junction bases unmatched: 12. Germline V gene lookup returns CDR1 SEHNR and CDR2 FQNEAQ (reference sequence). Written as DNA, the CDR3 is TGTGCCACCTCGACAGGGGAAAGTGGCACTAATGAAAAACTGTTTTTT. It specifies CATSTGESGTNEKLFF.

This clone was picked up a small number of times. This chain joins TRBV2 and TRBJ1-2; 8 bases match TRBD1. The CDR3 length is 13 residues. The V segment lost 4 bases and the J segment 13 bases; nucleotides outside the gene matches: 11. Germline CDR1 reads SNHLY; CDR2 reads FYNNEI. The CDR3 loop is CASSAGAGQGSTF. The CDR3, as DNA: TGTGCCAGCAGTGCCGGAGCCGGACAGGGTAGCACCTTC.

This chain connects TRBV9 to TRBJ1-5; D is possibly TRBD1 (6 bases). This CDR3 comprises 16 residues. V was shortened by 3 bases and J by 3 bases, with 16 bases between the two germline ends. CDR1 and CDR2 from the germline V gene are SGDLS and YYNGEE. The CDR3 nucleotides are TGTGCCAGCAGCGCCAGGATTTCAGGGGCCAATCAGCCCCAGCATTTT. Encoded protein: CASSARISGANQPQHF. The full variable domain, with the rest looked up from reference TRBV9 and TRBJ1-5, is DSGVTQTPKHLITATGQRVTLRCSPRSGDLSVYWYQQSLDQGLQFLIQYYNGEERAKGNILERFSAQQFPDLHSELNLSSLELGDSALYFCASSARISGANQPQHFGDGTRLSIL.

This rearrangement joins TRBV4-1 to TRBJ1-2, with 11 bases matching TRBD1. Trimming at V came to 4 bases and at J to 8 bases, leaving 12 bases not matched to a gene. The CDR3 is 16 amino acids. CDR1 MGHRA and CDR2 YSYEKL come from the germline V gene. The CDR3: CASSRGQGDFRGGYTF. CDR3 in DNA: TGCGCCAGCAGCCGGGGACAGGGGGATTTTCGAGGCGGCTACACCTTC.

The CDR3 coding sequence is TGTGCCAGTAGTCCGACGAGGGATTCACCCCTCCACTTT. This codes for CASSPTRDSPLHF. This chain links TRBV19 with TRBJ1-6, with D unresolved. V lost 5 bases and J 8 bases, leaving 10 bases between the germline ends. The CDR3 length is 13 residues. Germline CDR1 is LNHDA and CDR2 is SQIVND (reference sequence).

This chain connects TRBV2 to TRBJ1-2; the D is unclear. CDR1 and CDR2 (germline): SNHLY, FYNNEI. The CDR3 consists of 12 residues. Trimming removed 6 bases at V and 2 bases at J, with 7 bases between. The CDR3 spells CASRPTNYGYTF. The CDR3 DNA is TGTGCCAGCAGACCCACAAACTATGGCTACACCTTC. Full variable domain (remainder filled in from reference TRBV2 and TRBJ1-2): EPEVTQTPSHQVTQMGQEVILRCVPISNHLYFYWYRQILGQKVEFLVSFYNNEISEKSEIFDDQFSVERPDGSNFTLKIRSTKLEDSAMYFCASRPTNYGYTFGSGTRLTVV.

This clone showed up just once. V is TRBV5-4 and J is TRBJ2-7; possible D gene TRBD2, 7 bases. Germline V lookup: CDR1 SGHNT, CDR2 YYREEE (reference sequence). V gave up 1 base and J gave up 3 bases, with 14 bases separating them. CDR3 size: 15 residues. The CDR3 DNA follows: TGTGCCAGCAGCTTGTTTGGGAGGGGGAACTACGAGCAGTACTTC. This sequence encodes CASSLFGRGNYEQYF.